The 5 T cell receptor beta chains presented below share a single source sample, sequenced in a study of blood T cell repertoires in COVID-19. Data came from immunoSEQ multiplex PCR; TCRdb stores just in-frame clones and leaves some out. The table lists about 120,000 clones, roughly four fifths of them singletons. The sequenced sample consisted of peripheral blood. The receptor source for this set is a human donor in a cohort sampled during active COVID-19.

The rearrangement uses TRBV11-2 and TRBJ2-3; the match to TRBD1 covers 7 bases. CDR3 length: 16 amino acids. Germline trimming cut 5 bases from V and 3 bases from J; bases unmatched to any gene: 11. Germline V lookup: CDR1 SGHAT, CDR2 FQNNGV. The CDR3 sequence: CASSTASRDRTDTQYF. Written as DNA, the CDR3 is TGTGCCAGCAGCACCGCCAGCCGGGACAGAACAGATACGCAGTATTTT. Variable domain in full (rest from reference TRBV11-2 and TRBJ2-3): EAGVAQSPRYKIIEKRQSVAFWCNPISGHATLYWYQQILGQGPKLLIQFQNNGVVDDSQLPKDRFSAERLKGVDSTLKIQPAKLEDSAVYLCASSTASRDRTDTQYFGPGTRLTVL.

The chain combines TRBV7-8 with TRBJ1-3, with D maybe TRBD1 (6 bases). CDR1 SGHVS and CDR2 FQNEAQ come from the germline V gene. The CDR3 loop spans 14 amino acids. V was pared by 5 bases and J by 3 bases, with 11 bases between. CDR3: CASSPGGHGNTIYF. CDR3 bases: TGTGCCAGCAGCCCGGGGGGGCATGGAAACACCATATATTTT. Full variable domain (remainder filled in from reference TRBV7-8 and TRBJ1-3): GAGVSQSPRYKVAKRGQDVALRCDPISGHVSLFWYQQALGQGPEFLTYFQNEAQLDKSGLPSDRFFAERPEGSVSTLKIQRTQQEDSAVYLCASSPGGHGNTIYFGEGSWLTVV.

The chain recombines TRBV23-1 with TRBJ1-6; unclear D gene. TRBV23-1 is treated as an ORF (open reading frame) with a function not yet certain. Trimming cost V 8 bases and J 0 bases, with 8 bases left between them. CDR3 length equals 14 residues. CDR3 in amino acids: CASRSSSYNSPLHF. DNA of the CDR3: TGCGCCAGCCGTTCCAGCTCCTATAATTCACCCCTCCACTTT.

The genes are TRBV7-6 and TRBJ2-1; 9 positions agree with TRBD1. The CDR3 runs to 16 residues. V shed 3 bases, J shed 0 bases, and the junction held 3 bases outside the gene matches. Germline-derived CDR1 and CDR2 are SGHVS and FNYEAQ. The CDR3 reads CASSLRTGASYNEQFF. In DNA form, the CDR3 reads TGTGCCAGCAGCTTGCGGACAGGGGCCTCCTACAATGAGCAGTTCTTC.

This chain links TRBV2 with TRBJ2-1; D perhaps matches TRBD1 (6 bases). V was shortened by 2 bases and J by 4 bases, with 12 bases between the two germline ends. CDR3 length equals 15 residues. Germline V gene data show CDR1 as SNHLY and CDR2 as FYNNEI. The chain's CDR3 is CASSEHAGAYNEQFF. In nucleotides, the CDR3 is TGTGCCAGCAGTGAACATGCAGGGGCTTACAATGAGCAGTTCTTC.